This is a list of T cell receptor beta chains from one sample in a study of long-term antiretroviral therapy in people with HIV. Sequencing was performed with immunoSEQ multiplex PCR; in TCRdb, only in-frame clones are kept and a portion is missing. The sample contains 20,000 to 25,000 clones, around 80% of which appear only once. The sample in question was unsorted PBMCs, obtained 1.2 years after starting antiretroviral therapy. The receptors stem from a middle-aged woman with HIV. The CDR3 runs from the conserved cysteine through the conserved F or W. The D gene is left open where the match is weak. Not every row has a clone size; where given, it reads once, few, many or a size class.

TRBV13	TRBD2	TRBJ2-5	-	TGTGCCAGCAGCCTAGCGGGAGGGCCCAAAGAGACCCAGTACTTC	CASSLAGGPKETQYF
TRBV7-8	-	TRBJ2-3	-	TGTGCCAGCAGCTTATTGCAGCGGAGCACAGATACGCAGTATTTT	CASSLLQRSTDTQYF
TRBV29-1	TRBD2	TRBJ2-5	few	TGCAGCGTTGAAGGGTGGCTAGCGGGAGATCGGGAGACCCAGTACTTC	CSVEGWLAGDRETQYF
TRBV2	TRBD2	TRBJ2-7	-	TGTGCCAGCAGGCCGGGACTAGCGGCGAGCTCCTACGAGCAGTACTTC	CASRPGLAASSYEQYF
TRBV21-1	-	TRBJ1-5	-	TGTGCCAGCAGCAGGCAGGGGAATGGCAATCAGCCCCAGCATTTT	CASSRQGNGNQPQHF
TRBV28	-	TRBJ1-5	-	TGTGCCAGCAGTTTAGTTAGGGAGGACCAGCCCCAGCATTTT	CASSLVREDQPQHF
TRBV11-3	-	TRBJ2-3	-	TGTGCCAGCAGCTTAGGTATCTACGACACAGATACGCAGTATTTT	CASSLGIYDTDTQYF
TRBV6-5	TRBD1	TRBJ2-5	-	TGTGCCAGCAGCCAAACGGGACAGAGTACCCAGTACTTC	CASSQTGQSTQYF
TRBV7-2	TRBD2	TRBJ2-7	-	TGTGCCAGCCGAGGGACTAGCGGGAGGGACTCTTACGAGCAGTACTTC	CASRGTSGRDSYEQYF
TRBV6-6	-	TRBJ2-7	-	TGTGCCAGCAGCAAAGTCGGGGTCTACGAGCAGTACTTC	CASSKVGVYEQYF
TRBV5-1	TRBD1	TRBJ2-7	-	TGCGCCAGCAGCTTGCAGGGGGCCTCCTACGAGCAGTACTTC	CASSLQGASYEQYF
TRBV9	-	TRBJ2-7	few	TGTGCCAGCAGCGTAGATGACTACGAGCAGTACTTC	CASSVDDYEQYF
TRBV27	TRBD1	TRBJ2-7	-	TGTGCCAGCAGTCCGTACAGGGGTTACGAGCAGTACTTC	CASSPYRGYEQYF
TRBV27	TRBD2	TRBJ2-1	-	TGTGCCAGCAGCCTTAGCGGGAGTTCCTACAATGAGCAGTTCTTC	CASSLSGSSYNEQFF
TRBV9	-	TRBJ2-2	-	TGTGCCAGCAAGGGTTTGGGCGGGGAGCTGTTTTTT	CASKGLGGELFF
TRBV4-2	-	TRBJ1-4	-	TGTGCCAGCAGCCCAAACGGGGGAGAGGGAGAAAAACTGTTTTTT	CASSPNGGEGEKLFF
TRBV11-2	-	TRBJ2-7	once	TGTGCCAGCAGCTTAGACACCTACGAGCAGTACTTC	CASSLDTYEQYF
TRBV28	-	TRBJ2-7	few	TGTGCCAGCAGTCCAAACCCCCCTGGGGGGAAATACGAGCAGTACTTC	CASSPNPPGGKYEQYF
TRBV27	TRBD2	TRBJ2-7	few	TGTGCCAGCAGTCCATACCAACTAGCGGGAGGGCCGAACGAGCAGTACTTC	CASSPYQLAGGPNEQYF
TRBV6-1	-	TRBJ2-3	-	TGTGCCAGCAGTGAACGAGGGACACCATATAGCCAGTATTTT	CASSERGTPYSQYF
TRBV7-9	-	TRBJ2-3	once	TGTGCCAGCAGCTTAAGTGGGGGATACATCCCAGATACGCAGTATTTT	CASSLSGGYIPDTQYF
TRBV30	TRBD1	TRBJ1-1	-	TGTGCCTGGAAAGGGGCCGGGACAGACACTGAAGCTTTCTTT	CAWKGAGTDTEAFF
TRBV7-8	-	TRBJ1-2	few	TGTGCCAGCAGCTTAGGACGGATAGGCTATGGCTACACCTTC	CASSLGRIGYGYTF
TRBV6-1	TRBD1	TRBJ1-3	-	TGTGCCAGCAGTGAATCAGGACAGGGGTTGGGCACCATATATTTT	CASSESGQGLGTIYF
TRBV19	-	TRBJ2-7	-	TGTGCCAGTAGCTTATCGGTAGCCTACGAGCAGTACTTC	CASSLSVAYEQYF
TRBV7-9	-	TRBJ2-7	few	TGTGCCAGCAGCTTTTCTGGAGAGCAGTACTTC	CASSFSGEQYF
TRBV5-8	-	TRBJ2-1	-	TGTGCCAGCAGCATAATATGGGTCACTGGGGAGCAGTTCTTC	CASSIIWVTGEQFF
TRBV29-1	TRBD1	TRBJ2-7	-	TGCAGCGTTGAGGGCAGGGGGAACGAGCAGTACTTC	CSVEGRGNEQYF
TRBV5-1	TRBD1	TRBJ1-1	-	TGCGCCAGCAGCCCCCCCGGGACAGGGGCAGGTGAAGCTTTCTTT	CASSPPGTGAGEAFF
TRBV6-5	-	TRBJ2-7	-	TGTGCCAGCAGTTACTCGAGGTCGGCAGGGCTCTACGAGCAGTACTTC	CASSYSRSAGLYEQYF
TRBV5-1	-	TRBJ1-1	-	TGCGCCAGCAGCTTGAATGGACCCGGAGCCCGCATGAACACTGAAGCTTTCTTT	CASSLNGPGARMNTEAFF
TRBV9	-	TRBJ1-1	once	TGTGCCAGCAGCGTATTACGGAACACTGAAGCTTTCTTT	CASSVLRNTEAFF
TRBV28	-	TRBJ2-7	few	TGTGCCAGCAGTTTGGGGGCTACAGCCTACGAGCAGTACTTC	CASSLGATAYEQYF
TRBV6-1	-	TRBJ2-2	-	TGTGCCAGCAGTGAAGGACGTCAGTCCGGCACCGGGGAGCTGTTTTTT	CASSEGRQSGTGELFF
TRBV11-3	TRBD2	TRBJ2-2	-	TGTGCCAGCAGCTTAGGGGTGACTAGCGTCACCGGGGAGCTGTTTTTT	CASSLGVTSVTGELFF
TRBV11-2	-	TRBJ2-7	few	TGTGCCAGCAGCTTAGGAGCCCAAAACTACGAGCAGTACTTC	CASSLGAQNYEQYF
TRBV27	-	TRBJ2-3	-	TGTGCCAGCAGTTTTGGCGGTAGCACAGATACGCAGTATTTT	CASSFGGSTDTQYF
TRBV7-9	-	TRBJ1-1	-	TGTGCCAGCGGGAGAGTTCGGACCAGCACTGAAGCTTTCTTT	CASGRVRTSTEAFF
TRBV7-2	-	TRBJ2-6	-	TGTGCCAGCAGCTTAGCCCCTGCGGCCGGGGCCAACGTCCTGACTTTC	CASSLAPAAGANVLTF
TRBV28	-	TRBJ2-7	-	TGTGCCAGCAGTTTAAGTTTAACAAGTTCCTACGAGCAGTACTTC	CASSLSLTSSYEQYF
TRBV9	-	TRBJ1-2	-	TGTGCCAGCAGCGTTCTGGCTAAAGCTGACTATGGCTACACCTTC	CASSVLAKADYGYTF
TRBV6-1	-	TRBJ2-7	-	TGTGCCAGCAGTGCAGGGGACCACTACGAGCAGTACTTC	CASSAGDHYEQYF
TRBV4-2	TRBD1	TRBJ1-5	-	TGTGCCAGCAGCCTTGGACAGGCGGTGGCCAATCAGCCCCAGCATTTT	CASSLGQAVANQPQHF